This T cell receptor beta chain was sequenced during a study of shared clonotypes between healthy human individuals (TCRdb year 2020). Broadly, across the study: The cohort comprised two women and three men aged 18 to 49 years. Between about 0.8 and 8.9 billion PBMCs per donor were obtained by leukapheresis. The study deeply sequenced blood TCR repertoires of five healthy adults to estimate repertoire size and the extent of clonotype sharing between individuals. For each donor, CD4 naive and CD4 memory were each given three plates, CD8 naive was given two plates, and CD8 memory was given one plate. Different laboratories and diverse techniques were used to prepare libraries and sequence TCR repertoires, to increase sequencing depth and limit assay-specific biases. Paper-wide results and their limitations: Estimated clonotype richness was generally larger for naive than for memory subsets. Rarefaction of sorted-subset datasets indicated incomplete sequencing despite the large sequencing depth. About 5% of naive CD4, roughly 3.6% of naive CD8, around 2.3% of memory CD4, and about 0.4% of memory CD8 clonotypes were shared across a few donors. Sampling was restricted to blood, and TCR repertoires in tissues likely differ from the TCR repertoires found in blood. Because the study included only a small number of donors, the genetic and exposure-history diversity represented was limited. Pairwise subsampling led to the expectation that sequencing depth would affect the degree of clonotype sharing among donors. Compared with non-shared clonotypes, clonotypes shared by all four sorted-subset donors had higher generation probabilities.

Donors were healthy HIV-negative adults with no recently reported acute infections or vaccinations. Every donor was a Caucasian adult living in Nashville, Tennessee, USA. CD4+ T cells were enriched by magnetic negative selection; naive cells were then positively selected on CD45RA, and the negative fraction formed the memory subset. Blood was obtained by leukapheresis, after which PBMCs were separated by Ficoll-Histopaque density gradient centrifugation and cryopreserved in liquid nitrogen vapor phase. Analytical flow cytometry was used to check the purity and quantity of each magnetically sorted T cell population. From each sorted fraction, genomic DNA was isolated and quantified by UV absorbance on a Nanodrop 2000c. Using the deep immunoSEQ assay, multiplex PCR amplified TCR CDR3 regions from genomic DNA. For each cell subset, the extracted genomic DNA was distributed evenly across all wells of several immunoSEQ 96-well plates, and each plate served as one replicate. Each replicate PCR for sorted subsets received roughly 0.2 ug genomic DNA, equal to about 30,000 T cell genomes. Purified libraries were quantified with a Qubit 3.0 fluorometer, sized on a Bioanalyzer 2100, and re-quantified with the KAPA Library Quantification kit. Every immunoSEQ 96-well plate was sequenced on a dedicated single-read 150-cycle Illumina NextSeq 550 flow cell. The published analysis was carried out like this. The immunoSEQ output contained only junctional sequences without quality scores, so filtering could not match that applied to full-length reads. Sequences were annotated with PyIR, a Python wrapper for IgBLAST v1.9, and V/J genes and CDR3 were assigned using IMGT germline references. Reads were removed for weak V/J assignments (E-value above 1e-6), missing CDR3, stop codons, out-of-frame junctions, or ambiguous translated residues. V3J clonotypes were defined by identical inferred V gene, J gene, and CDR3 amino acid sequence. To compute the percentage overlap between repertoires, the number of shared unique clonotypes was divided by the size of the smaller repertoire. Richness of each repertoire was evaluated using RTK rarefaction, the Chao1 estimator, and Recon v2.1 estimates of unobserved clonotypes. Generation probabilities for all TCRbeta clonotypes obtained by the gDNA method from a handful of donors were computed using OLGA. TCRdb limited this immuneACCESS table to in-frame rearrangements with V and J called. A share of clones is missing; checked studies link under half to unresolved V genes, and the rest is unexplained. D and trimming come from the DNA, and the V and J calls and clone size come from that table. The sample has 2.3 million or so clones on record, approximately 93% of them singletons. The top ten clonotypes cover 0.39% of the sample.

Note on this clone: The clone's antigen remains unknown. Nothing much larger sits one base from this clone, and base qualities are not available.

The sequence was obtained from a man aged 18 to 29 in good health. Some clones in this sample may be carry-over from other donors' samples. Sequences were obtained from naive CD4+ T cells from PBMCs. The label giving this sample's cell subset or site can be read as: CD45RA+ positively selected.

Read as DNA, the sequence is TGTGCCAGCTCACCACTCGGACTAGCGGGTAACGAGCAGTACTTC. Its protein is CASSPLGLAGNEQYF. Recombination joined TRBV18 with TRBJ2-7; the central 11 bases match TRBD2. Counted from cysteine to phenylalanine, this CDR3 has 15 amino acids. Only CDR3 DNA is held: 45 bases, read in frame from base 1. As encoded in the germline V gene, CDR1 is KGHSH while CDR2 is LQKENI. After removal of 1 base from V and 5 bases from J, the junction retains 4 bases not matched to a gene.